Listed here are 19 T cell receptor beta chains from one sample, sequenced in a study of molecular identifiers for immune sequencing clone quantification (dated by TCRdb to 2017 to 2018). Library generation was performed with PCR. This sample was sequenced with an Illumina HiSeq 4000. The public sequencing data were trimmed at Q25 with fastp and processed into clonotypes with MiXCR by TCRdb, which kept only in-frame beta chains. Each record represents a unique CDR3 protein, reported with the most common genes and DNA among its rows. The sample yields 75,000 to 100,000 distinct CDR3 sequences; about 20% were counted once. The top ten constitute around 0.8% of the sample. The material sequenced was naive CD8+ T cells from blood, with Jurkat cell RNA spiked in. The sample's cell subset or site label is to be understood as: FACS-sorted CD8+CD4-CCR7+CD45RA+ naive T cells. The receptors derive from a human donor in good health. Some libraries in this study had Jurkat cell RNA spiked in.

The CDR3 coding sequence is TGTGCCAGCAGCCTAGACACGGGAGAACTCTACGAGCAGTACTTC. Translating it yields CASSLDTGELYEQYF. The chain is built from TRBV7-2 and TRBJ2-7; D is perhaps TRBD2 (6 bases). V shed 5 bases and J shed 3 bases, with 17 bases lying between them. Per germline, CDR1 SGHTA and CDR2 FQGNSA. The CDR3 contains 15 residues. The whole variable domain, filled in from reference TRBV7-2 and TRBJ2-7, reads GAGVSQSPSNKVTEKGKDVELRCDPISGHTALYWYRQSLGQGLEFLIYFQGNSAPDKSGLPSDRFSAERTGGSVSTLTIQRTQQEDSAVYLCASSLDTGELYEQYFGPGTRLTVT.

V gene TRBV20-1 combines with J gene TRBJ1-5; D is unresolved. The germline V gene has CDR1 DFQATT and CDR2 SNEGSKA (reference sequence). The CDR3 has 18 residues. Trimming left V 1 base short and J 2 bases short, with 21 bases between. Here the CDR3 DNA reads TGCAGTGCTAGAGGTAATCCAGGACTTGGGGTTGGCAATCAGCCCCAGCATTTT. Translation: CSARGNPGLGVGNQPQHF.

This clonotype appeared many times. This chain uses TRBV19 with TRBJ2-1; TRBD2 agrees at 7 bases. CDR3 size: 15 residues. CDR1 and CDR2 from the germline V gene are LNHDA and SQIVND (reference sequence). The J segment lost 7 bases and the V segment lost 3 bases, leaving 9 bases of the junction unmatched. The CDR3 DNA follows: TGTGCCAGTAGTATTGCTAGCGGCAAGACAAATGAGCAGTTCTTC. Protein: CASSIASGKTNEQFF.

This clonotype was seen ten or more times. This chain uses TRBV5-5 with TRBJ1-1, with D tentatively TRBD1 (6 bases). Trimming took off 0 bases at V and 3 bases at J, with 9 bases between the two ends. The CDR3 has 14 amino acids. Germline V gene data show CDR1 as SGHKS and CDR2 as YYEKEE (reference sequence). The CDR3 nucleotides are TGTGCCAGCAGCTTGGAACAGGGCTACACTGAAGCTTTCTTT. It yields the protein CASSLEQGYTEAFF.

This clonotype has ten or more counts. CDR3 DNA: TGTGCCAGCAGTACTGACAGGGGAGTCACCGGGGAGCTGTTTTTT. Protein product: CASSTDRGVTGELFF. The V call is TRBV6-5, the J call TRBJ2-2, with 8 bases that match TRBD1. Germline V CDR1 and CDR2: MNHEY, SVGAGI. The CDR3 sequence is 15 residues long. Trimming at V came to 5 bases and at J to 4 bases, leaving 6 bases not matched to a gene.

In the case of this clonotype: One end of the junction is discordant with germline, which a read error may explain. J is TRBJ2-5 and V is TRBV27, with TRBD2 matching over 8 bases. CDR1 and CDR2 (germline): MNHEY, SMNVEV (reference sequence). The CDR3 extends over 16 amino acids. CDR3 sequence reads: CPSSLTSRGGLETQYF. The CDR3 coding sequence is TGTCCCAGCAGTTTAACGTCACGGGGGGGCTTGGAGACCCAGTACTTC.

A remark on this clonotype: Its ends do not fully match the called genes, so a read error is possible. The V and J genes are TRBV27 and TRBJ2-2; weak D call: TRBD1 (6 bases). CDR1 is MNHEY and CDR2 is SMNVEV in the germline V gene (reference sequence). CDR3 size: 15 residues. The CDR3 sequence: CVSSSRDPGVGELFF. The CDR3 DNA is TGTGTCAGCAGTTCGAGGGACCCAGGGGTAGGGGAGCTGTTTTTT.

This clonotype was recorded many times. The CDR3 spells CASSPPPGQVTSGTDTQYF. DNA of the CDR3: TGTGCCAGCAGCCCACCTCCGGGACAGGTAACTTCTGGCACAGATACGCAGTATTTT. The chain links TRBV7-9 to TRBJ2-3, with 8 bases that match TRBD1. Germline values: CDR1 SEHNR, CDR2 FQNEAQ (reference sequence). The ends lost 5 bases at V and 1 base at J; junction bases unmatched: 17. The CDR3 is made up of 19 amino acids.

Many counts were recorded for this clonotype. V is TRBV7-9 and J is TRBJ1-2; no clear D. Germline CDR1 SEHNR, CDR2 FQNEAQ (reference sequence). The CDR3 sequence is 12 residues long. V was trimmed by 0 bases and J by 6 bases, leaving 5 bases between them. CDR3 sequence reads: CASSLAGNGYTF. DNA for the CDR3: TGTGCCAGCAGCTTAGCTGGGAATGGCTACACCTTC.

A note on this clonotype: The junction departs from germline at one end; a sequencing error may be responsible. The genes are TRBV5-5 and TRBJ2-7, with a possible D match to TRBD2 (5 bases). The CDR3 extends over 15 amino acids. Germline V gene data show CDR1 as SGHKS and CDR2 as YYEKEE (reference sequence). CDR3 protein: CASSLCAGSSYEQYF. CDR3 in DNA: TGTGCCAGCAGCTTGTGTGCGGGCAGCTCCTATGAGCAGTACTTC.

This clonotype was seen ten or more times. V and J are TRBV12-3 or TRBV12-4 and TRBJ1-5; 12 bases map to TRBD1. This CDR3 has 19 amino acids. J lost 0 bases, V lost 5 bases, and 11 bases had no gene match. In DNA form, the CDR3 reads TGTGCCAGCAGTAGCGGGACAGGGGGCGACCTATATAGCAATCAGCCCCAGCATTTT. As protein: CASSSGTGGDLYSNQPQHF.

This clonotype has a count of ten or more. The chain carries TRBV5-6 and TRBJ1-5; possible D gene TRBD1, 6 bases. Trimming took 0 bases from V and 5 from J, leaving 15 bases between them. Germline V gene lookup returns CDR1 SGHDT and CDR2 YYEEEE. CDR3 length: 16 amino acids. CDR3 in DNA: TGTGCCAGCAGCTTGGGAGGGGGGTTAGCGGATCAGCCCCAGCATTTT. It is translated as CASSLGGGLADQPQHF.

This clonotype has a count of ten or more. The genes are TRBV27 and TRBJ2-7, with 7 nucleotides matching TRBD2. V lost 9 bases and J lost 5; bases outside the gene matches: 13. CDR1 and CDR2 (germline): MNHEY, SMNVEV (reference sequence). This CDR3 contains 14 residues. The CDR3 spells CASAMGGSRNEQYF. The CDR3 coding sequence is TGTGCCAGTGCGATGGGCGGGAGCCGGAACGAGCAGTACTTC.

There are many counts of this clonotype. The CDR3, as DNA: TGTGCCAGCAGTTACGGGGGATCCTACGAGCAGTACTTC. This encodes CASSYGGSYEQYF. The chain joins TRBV6-2 or TRBV6-3 to TRBJ2-7, with D possibly called TRBD1 or TRBD2 (5 bases each). The germline CDR1 and CDR2 sequences are MNHEY and SVGEGT. The CDR3 has 13 amino acids. The V gene lost 2 bases and the J gene lost 1 base, with 6 bases spanning the gap.

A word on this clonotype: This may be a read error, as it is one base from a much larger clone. CDR3 in amino acids: CATSGSPRNEQFF. In DNA form, the CDR3 reads TGTGCCACCAGTGGTTCGCCCCGCAATGAGCAGTTCTTC. The rearrangement links TRBV24-1 to TRBJ2-1; D not certain. V gave up 5 bases and J gave up 6 bases, with 10 bases separating them. The CDR3 covers 13 residues. Germline V gene sequence: CDR1 KGHDR, CDR2 SFDVKD.

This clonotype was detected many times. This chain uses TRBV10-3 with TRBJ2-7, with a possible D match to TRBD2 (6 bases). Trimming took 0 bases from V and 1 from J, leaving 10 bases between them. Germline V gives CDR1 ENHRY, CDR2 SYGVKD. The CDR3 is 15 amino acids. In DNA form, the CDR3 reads TGTGCCATCAGTGAGTCGCGGGATTCATCCTACGAGCAGTACTTC. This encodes CAISESRDSSYEQYF.

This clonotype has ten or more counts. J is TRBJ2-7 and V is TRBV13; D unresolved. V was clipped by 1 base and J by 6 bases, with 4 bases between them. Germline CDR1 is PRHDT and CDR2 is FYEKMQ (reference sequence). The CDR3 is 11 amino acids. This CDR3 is CASSLASEQYF. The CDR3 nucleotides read TGTGCCAGCAGCTTAGCAAGCGAGCAGTACTTC.

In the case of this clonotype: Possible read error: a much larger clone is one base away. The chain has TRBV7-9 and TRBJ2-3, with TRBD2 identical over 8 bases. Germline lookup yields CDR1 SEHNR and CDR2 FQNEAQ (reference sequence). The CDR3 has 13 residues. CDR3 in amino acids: CTSAGGLKETRYF. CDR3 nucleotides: TGTACTTCGGCGGGAGGACTTAAAGAGACGCGGTATTTT.

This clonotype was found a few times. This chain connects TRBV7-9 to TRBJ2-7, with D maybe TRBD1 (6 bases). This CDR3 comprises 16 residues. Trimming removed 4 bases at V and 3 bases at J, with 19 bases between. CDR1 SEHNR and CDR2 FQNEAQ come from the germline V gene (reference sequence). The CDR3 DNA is TGTGCCAGCAGCTCCGAAACTCCGGGACAACTCTACGAGCAGTACTTC. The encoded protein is CASSSETPGQLYEQYF.